These 10 T cell receptor beta chains were all obtained from the same sample, sequenced in a study of blood T cell repertoires in COVID-19 (dated by TCRdb to the early 2020s). The method was the immunoSEQ multiplex PCR assay. Here the immuneACCESS table is served through TCRdb, limited to in-frame sequences with V and J called. Missing clones are a known gap in these copies; in checked studies unresolved V genes cover under half, and the rest lacks a known reason. Present in this sample are roughly 230,000 clones, 70% to 90% of which were seen just once. Of the sample, 6% to 7% is held by the ten largest clones. The source material was peripheral blood. These receptors were obtained from a woman aged 60 to 75 with active or convalescent COVID-19.

V is TRBV6-6 and J is TRBJ2-1; 10 positions agree with TRBD2. This CDR3 has 18 residues. The V and J ends lost 5 bases and 0 bases, in that order; junction bases with no gene match: 10. Germline CDR1 and CDR2: MNHNY and SVGAGI (reference sequence). The CDR3 DNA is TGTGCCAGCAGTCACAGAAGGACTAGCGGAAGCTCCTACAATGAGCAGTTCTTC. Translating it yields CASSHRRTSGSSYNEQFF.

This sequence joins TRBV6-5 and TRBJ2-7; a possible D gene is TRBD2 (5 bases). The CDR3 runs to 14 residues. Germline loops: CDR1 MNHEY, CDR2 SVGAGI. The V gene lost 0 bases and the J gene lost 4 bases, with 10 bases spanning the gap. CDR3 DNA: TGTGCCAGCAGTTACTCGAGCGGACGTTACGAGCAGTACTTC. Its translation is CASSYSSGRYEQYF.

The chain has TRBV6-1 and TRBJ2-1; the match to TRBD1 covers 11 bases. The CDR3 has 15 residues. CDR1 is MNHNS and CDR2 is SASEGT in the germline V gene. The V and J ends lost 3 bases and 4 bases, in that order; junction bases with no gene match: 2. The CDR3 bases are TGTGCCAGCAGTGAGGACAGGGGGCTTTACAATGAGCAGTTCTTC. It is translated as CASSEDRGLYNEQFF.

The chain joins TRBV13 to TRBJ2-1, with TRBD2 matching 10 bases. V trimming: 5 bases; J trimming: 4 bases; junction bases outside the gene matches: 8. CDR1 is PRHDT, CDR2 FYEKMQ, per germline (reference sequence). The CDR3 is made up of 16 amino acids. Here the CDR3 reads CASSPFSGRLYNEQFF. In nucleotides, the CDR3 is TGTGCCAGCAGCCCCTTTAGCGGGAGGCTTTACAATGAGCAGTTCTTC.

The CDR3 nucleotides are TGTGCCAGCAGTTTGGCCCCGGCAGGCGGGCTGTTTTTT. This encodes CASSLAPAGGLFF. This sequence joins TRBV12-3 or TRBV12-4 and TRBJ1-4; D unclear. The CDR3 is made up of 13 amino acids. V was shortened by 3 bases and J by 14 bases, with 16 bases between the two germline ends.

This clone showed up just once. The rearrangement uses TRBV19 and TRBJ1-3; 8 bases match TRBD1. The V gene end was trimmed by 7 bases and the J gene end by 2 bases; junction bases not matched to a gene: 1. The CDR3 has 13 amino acids. CDR1 is LNHDA, CDR2 SQIVND, per germline (reference sequence). CDR3 sequence: CASMDRAGNTIYF. The CDR3 DNA sequence: TGTGCCAGTATGGACAGGGCTGGAAACACCATATATTTT.

This chain links TRBV27 with TRBJ1-2, with a possible D match to TRBD1 (5 bases). The CDR3 consists of 15 residues. Trimming cost V 8 bases and J 8 bases, with 24 bases left between them. Looked up from germline, CDR1 is MNHEY and CDR2 is SMNVEV (reference sequence). CDR3 nucleotides: TGTGCCAGCGGAGGGACTGGCCCCCGCTTTTTAGGCTACACCTTC. Protein product: CASGGTGPRFLGYTF.

CDR3 coding DNA: TGTGCCAGCAGTGAAGTGTCGGGGGAGACCCAGTACTTC. It is translated as CASSEVSGETQYF. The chain couples TRBV2 to TRBJ2-5; D perhaps matches TRBD2 (5 bases). This CDR3 has 13 amino acids. Looked up from germline, CDR1 is SNHLY and CDR2 is FYNNEI. Trimming cost V 1 base and J 5 bases, with 8 bases left between them.

This chain joins TRBV4-1 and TRBJ1-6; possible D gene TRBD1, 6 bases. CDR1 is MGHRA and CDR2 is YSYEKL in the germline V gene. The CDR3 runs 14 residues. Trimming took off 6 bases at V and 3 bases at J, with 9 bases between the two ends. The CDR3 sequence is CASSQQGYNSPLHF. CDR3 DNA sequence: TGCGCCAGCAGTCAACAGGGCTATAATTCACCCCTCCACTTT.

V gene TRBV14 combines with J gene TRBJ2-1; D is undetermined. The CDR3 runs to 11 residues. Germline values: CDR1 SGHDN, CDR2 FVKESK. V was trimmed by 0 bases and J by 9 bases, leaving 3 bases between them. Here the CDR3 reads CASSQDSEQFF. CDR3 in DNA: TGTGCCAGCAGCCAAGACTCTGAGCAGTTCTTC.